This T cell receptor (beta chain) was captured by sequencing in a study of blood T cell repertoires in COVID-19 (dated by TCRdb to 2018 to 2020). A note on the overall study: The collaborator samples originated in the United States, Italy and Spain and spanned the acute and convalescent phases of COVID-19. The prospective study material was composed of cDNA or gDNA derived from T cells, B-cell-depleted T cells, or PBMCs. Subjects who had been exposed to COVID-19, were actively infected with it, or had recovered from it provided the deeply sampled blood TCRbeta repertoires that made up the dataset. A freely available public database, intended as a resource for researchers studying the immune response to SARS-CoV-2, is where the repertoires were released. Samples were obtained from the ongoing ImmuneRACE study (first 160 participants) and from 1,254 subjects provided by 6 global collaborators. A de-identified subject ID, COVID-19 status, age in years and sex were almost always included in the sample metadata. Where available, HLA class I and class II types were taken from metadata supplied by the sample provider and were not determined by assay-based typing. Results the study describes overall, beyond this receptor: Clinical and demographic metadata were provided uncurated, with the amount varying by source and participant.

TCRbeta CDR3 regions were amplified from genomic DNA using the immunoSEQ Assay, a bias-controlled multiplex PCR. In the paper's pipeline: Within the assay, amplification of reference gene primers was used to estimate how many nucleated cells each sample contained. To quantify the absolute abundance of each unique TCRbeta CDR3 rearrangement, sequence reads were collapsed and filtered. For each sample, productive Simpson clonality was calculated by taking the square root of Simpson's diversity index across productive rearrangements. TCRdb retrieved this table from immuneACCESS and kept in-frame rearrangements only. Not all clones are present; in checked studies, unresolved V genes account for under half, and no reason is known for the remainder. V, J and clone size reflect that table, while D and trimming were determined from the DNA. This sample holds approximately 46,000 clones; 65% to 90% were observed only once. In total, the top ten clones hold roughly 2.5% of the sample.

Each collaborating institution followed its own protocols to collect whole blood in K2EDTA tubes. Collaborator samples were shipped for TCRbeta analysis as frozen whole blood, isolated PBMCs, or DNA extracted from either sample type. The CDR3, cysteine through phenylalanine, is 20 amino acids long. Solely the CDR3 DNA is kept, with 60 bases framed from the first base. The germline V gene supplies CDR1 MRHNA and CDR2 SNTAGT. At the junction V is shortened by 6 bases and J by 2 bases; bases outside the gene matches: 19. Regarding this clone: Its recognized antigen is unknown. No qualities accompany the bases; no much larger clone lies one base away.

The chain is made from TRBV6-4 and TRBJ2-3; TRBD2 aligns with 11 central bases. The specimen was peripheral blood. The TCR originated in a woman aged 55-70 years with acute or convalescent COVID-19. CDR3 reads: CASSKMGLAARESDTDTQYF. The DNA sequence reads TGTGCCAGCAGCAAAATGGGACTAGCGGCCAGAGAATCCGACACAGATACGCAGTATTTT.